The 26 T cell receptor beta chains listed next were all sequenced from one sample in a study of shared clonotypes between healthy human individuals. The method was immunoSEQ multiplex PCR; TCRdb's version includes in-frame clones alone and lacks a portion of them. The sample has hundreds of thousands of clones, roughly 83% seen once; the top ten hold around 13%. The sample consisted of PBMCs. The receptors shown here come from a woman in her 40s in good health. Some clones in this sample may be carry-over from other donors' samples.

V gene TRBV4-2 combines with J gene TRBJ2-1; 9 bases are shared with TRBD2. V shed 0 bases, J shed 8 bases, and the junction held 5 bases outside the gene matches. The CDR3 has 15 residues. Germline V gives CDR1 LGHNA, CDR2 YNFKEQ. CDR3 bases: TGTGCCAGCAGCCAAGAAGGGATAGCGGGAGATGAGCAGTTCTTC. The encoded protein is CASSQEGIAGDEQFF.

J is TRBJ2-5 and V is TRBV20-1; D tentatively reads TRBD1 or TRBD2 (6 bases each). Between the trimmed V and J ends, which lost 4 bases and 11 bases, there was a span of 11 bases. Per germline, CDR1 DFQATT and CDR2 SNEGSKA (reference sequence). The CDR3 sequence is 10 residues long. The CDR3 DNA is TGCAGTGCTAAGGGGGGAGCGCAGTACTTC. Translation gives CSAKGGAQYF.

This clone occurred once. The chain recombines TRBV5-1 with TRBJ2-7; 8 bases line up with TRBD1. J was trimmed by 3 bases and V by 0 bases; bases with no gene match: 8. The CDR3 covers 16 residues. Germline assignment: CDR1 SGHRS and CDR2 YFSETQ. CDR3 amino acids: CASSLGAGGANYEQYF. DNA of the CDR3: TGCGCCAGCAGCTTGGGCGCAGGGGGCGCAAACTACGAGCAGTACTTC.

J is TRBJ1-4 and V is TRBV15; a possible D gene is TRBD1 (6 bases). Germline-derived CDR1 and CDR2 are LNHNV and YYDKDF (reference sequence). The CDR3 length is 13 residues. The germline V and J ends were trimmed by 5 bases and 8 bases, with 12 bases remaining between them. The CDR3 DNA sequence: TGTGCCACCAGCCCCCGGACAGAAGAAAAACTGTTTTTT. The encoded protein is CATSPRTEEKLFF.

V and J are TRBV5-6 and TRBJ1-2; D gene ambiguous. This CDR3 region has 12 residues. Trimming pared 0 bases from V and 8 bases from J, leaving 8 bases between. CDR1 is SGHDT, CDR2 YYEEEE, per germline. The CDR3 sequence is CASSLEGTGYTF. The CDR3 DNA is TGTGCCAGCAGCTTGGAAGGTACCGGCTACACCTTC.

The V and J genes are TRBV4-1 and TRBJ2-5, with a possible D match to TRBD1 (6 bases). Trimming stripped 2 bases from V and 0 bases from J, with 16 bases between. The germline CDR1 and CDR2 sequences are MGHRA and YSYEKL. The CDR3 covers 17 residues. The DNA for the CDR3 is TGCGCCAGCAGCCAAACACCTGGAAGGACAGACCAAGAGACCCAGTACTTC. Encoded protein: CASSQTPGRTDQETQYF.

DNA of the CDR3: TGCGCCAGCAGCGAAAGACAGGGGGAGGGTGGCTACACCTTC. Protein product: CASSERQGEGGYTF. The rearrangement joins TRBV5-1 to TRBJ1-2; 9 bases fit TRBD1. In germline, CDR1 is SGHRS, CDR2 YFSETQ. There are 14 residues in the CDR3. Germline trimming cut 4 bases from V and 7 bases from J; bases unmatched to any gene: 8.

V usage is TRBV2 and J usage is TRBJ2-1; possible D gene TRBD1, 6 bases. The length of the CDR3 is 13 residues. Trimming cost V 7 bases and J 0 bases, with 7 bases left between them. CDR1 and CDR2 (germline): SNHLY, FYNNEI. The CDR3: CASNRASYNEQFF. Here the CDR3 DNA reads TGTGCCAGCAACAGGGCCTCCTACAATGAGCAGTTCTTC.

This chain connects TRBV7-3 to TRBJ2-7; TRBD2 agrees at 11 bases. V shed 2 bases, J shed 2 bases, and the junction held 5 bases outside the gene matches. CDR3 size: 16 residues. CDR1 SGHTA and CDR2 FQGTGA come from the germline V gene. The CDR3 spells CASSLASGLAAYEQYF. The CDR3 DNA sequence: TGTGCCAGCAGCTTAGCGTCGGGACTAGCGGCCTACGAGCAGTACTTC.

The chain couples TRBV6-1 to TRBJ2-3; 12 positions match TRBD2. Germline V gene lookup returns CDR1 MNHNS and CDR2 SASEGT. The CDR3 consists of 15 residues. V was pared by 7 bases and J by 0 bases, with 2 bases of the junction left unmatched. CDR3 nucleotide sequence: TGTGCCAGCACTCTAGCGGGAGGGAGCACAGATACGCAGTATTTT. This gives the protein CASTLAGGSTDTQYF.

The rearrangement uses TRBV19 and TRBJ1-5; perhaps TRBD1 as D (6 bases). Germline values: CDR1 LNHDA, CDR2 SQIVND (reference sequence). V was clipped by 5 bases and J by 7 bases, with 15 bases between them. The CDR3 is 14 residues long. The DNA for the CDR3 is TGTGCCAGTAGTCACCAACAGGGACGGCAGCCCCAGCATTTT. Its translation is CASSHQQGRQPQHF.

The chain has TRBV28 and TRBJ1-1; no reliable D call. The CDR3 length is 12 residues. Deletions cut 8 bases from V and 11 bases from J, with 18 bases between. The V gene's germline CDR1 is MDHEN and CDR2 SYDVKM. CDR3 sequence reads: CASGSGYWAAFF. The DNA of the CDR3 is TGTGCCAGCGGATCAGGTTATTGGGCGGCTTTCTTT.

This clone came up a few times. This chain links TRBV5-3 with TRBJ2-1, with D uncertain. TRBV5-3 is assigned to the ORF class and has an uncertain function. V lost 8 bases and J lost 6, with 6 bases in between. The CDR3 sequence is 10 residues long. CDR3: CASTFNEQFF. DNA of the CDR3: TGTGCCAGCACGTTCAATGAGCAGTTCTTC.

This chain uses TRBV15 with TRBJ2-5; the D gene is possibly TRBD1 (5 bases). The V and J ends lost 0 bases and 2 bases respectively, with 10 bases between them. The germline V gene encodes CDR1 LNHNV and CDR2 YYDKDF (reference sequence). The CDR3 sequence is 15 residues long. The CDR3 is CATSRETVTQETQYF. CDR3 nucleotide sequence: TGTGCCACCAGCAGAGAGACAGTGACACAAGAGACCCAGTACTTC.

This chain connects TRBV5-5 to TRBJ1-1; tentatively, D is TRBD1 (6 bases). Trimming took off 2 bases at V and 0 bases at J, with 8 bases between the two ends. Germline V gives CDR1 SGHKS, CDR2 YYEKEE (reference sequence). The CDR3 runs to 14 residues. CDR3 DNA: TGTGCCAGCAGCTTTGGACAGATGAACACTGAAGCTTTCTTT. Its protein product is CASSFGQMNTEAFF.

CDR3 DNA sequence: TGTGCCAGCAGCTTTACGGGACTAGCGGGAGGCGAGCAGTACTTC. This sequence encodes CASSFTGLAGGEQYF. The chain has TRBV7-2 and TRBJ2-7; 15 bases are a match to TRBD2. The germline CDR1 and CDR2 sequences are SGHTA and FQGNSA. The CDR3 runs to 15 residues. V gave up 3 bases and J gave up 6 bases; unmatched junction bases: 3.

The chain links TRBV29-1 to TRBJ1-2; maybe TRBD1 (5 bases). Trimming cost V 4 bases and J 6 bases, with 12 bases left between them. Per the germline V gene, CDR1 is SQVTM and CDR2 is ANQGSEA. The CDR3 loop spans 12 amino acids. The CDR3 is CSVVGREHGYTF. Here the CDR3 DNA reads TGCAGCGTTGTTGGCAGGGAGCATGGCTACACCTTC.

The chain couples TRBV6-5 to TRBJ2-2; D gene uncertain. The CDR3 has 11 amino acids. V was cut by 2 bases and J by 7 bases, with 2 bases left in between. CDR1 and CDR2 (germline): MNHEY, SVGAGI. CDR3 coding DNA: TGTGCCAGCAGTTACCACGGGGAGCTGTTTTTT. Its protein product is CASSYHGELFF.

The chain is built from TRBV10-3 and TRBJ2-1; D perhaps matches TRBD2 (6 bases). The CDR3 length is 17 residues. Germline CDR1 is ENHRY and CDR2 is SYGVKD. Trimming removed 4 bases at V and 6 bases at J, with 22 bases between. The CDR3 protein is CAISGPDPGRDRNEQFF. In DNA form, the CDR3 reads TGTGCCATCAGTGGCCCTGATCCGGGGCGGGATCGCAATGAGCAGTTCTTC.

The chain joins TRBV7-8 to TRBJ2-2; D perhaps matches TRBD2 (7 bases). V was trimmed by 0 bases and J by 1 base, leaving 21 bases between them. Germline V lookup: CDR1 SGHVS, CDR2 FQNEAQ. This CDR3 comprises 20 residues. CDR3 amino acids: CASSLAGRGLPAENTGELFF. The CDR3, as DNA: TGTGCCAGCAGCTTAGCGGGGAGGGGGTTGCCAGCGGAGAACACCGGGGAGCTGTTTTTT. The variable domain in full, with the rest retrieved from reference TRBV7-8 and TRBJ2-2, is GAGVSQSPRYKVAKRGQDVALRCDPISGHVSLFWYQQALGQGPEFLTYFQNEAQLDKSGLPSDRFFAERPEGSVSTLKIQRTQQEDSAVYLCASSLAGRGLPAENTGELFFGEGSRLTVL.

As concerns this clone: A far more abundant clone sits one base away, making this likely a read error. V is TRBV4-2 and J is TRBJ2-6; D may be TRBD1 (5 bases). The germline V gene has CDR1 LGHNA and CDR2 YNFKEQ. This CDR3 has 17 amino acids. The CDR3 DNA reads as TGTGCCAGCGTAAGGAGCGAAACCTCCTCTGGGGCCAACGCCCTGACTTTC. Encoded protein: CASVRSETSSGANALTF.

V usage is TRBV15 and J usage is TRBJ2-7; possibly TRBD1 for D (5 bases). The V and J ends lost 1 base and 6 bases respectively, with 10 bases between them. From germline, CDR1 is LNHNV and CDR2 YYDKDF (reference sequence). CDR3 length: 13 residues. CDR3 DNA sequence: TGTGCCACCAGCAGAGGTGGGGCCACCGAGCAGTACTTC. This translates into CATSRGGATEQYF.

The V gene is TRBV6-5, the J gene TRBJ1-2; TRBD1 might be the D (5 bases). CDR3 length equals 14 residues. With 6 bases removed from V and 4 bases from J, the gap between germline ends came to 15 bases. The germline gives CDR1 MNHEY, CDR2 SVGAGI. In DNA form, the CDR3 reads TGTGCCAGCAGGGGACCGGGACTCTTCTATGGCTACACCTTC. Protein product: CASRGPGLFYGYTF.

V gene TRBV28 combines with J gene TRBJ1-4; unclear D gene. Germline CDR1 reads MDHEN; CDR2 reads SYDVKM. The CDR3 spans 14 residues. Trimming took off 6 bases at V and 5 bases at J, with 13 bases between the two ends. Here the CDR3 DNA reads TGTGCCAGCAGCCCGAGTTGGGAGAATGAAAAACTGTTTTTT. Amino acids: CASSPSWENEKLFF.

The chain has TRBV6-5 and TRBJ2-7, with D possibly TRBD2 on 5 matching bases. Trimming took off 4 bases at V and 0 bases at J, with 10 bases between the two ends. The CDR3 consists of 14 residues. Germline CDR1 reads MNHEY; CDR2 reads SVGAGI. The CDR3 spells CASSFSGSSYEQYF. CDR3 bases: TGTGCCAGCAGTTTTTCGGGGAGCTCCTACGAGCAGTACTTC.

This chain connects TRBV5-1 to TRBJ1-2; 8 bases are a match to TRBD1. Germline values: CDR1 SGHRS, CDR2 YFSETQ. V dropped 4 bases and J dropped 6; count of bases not matched to a gene: 8. This CDR3 has 14 residues. The CDR3 spells CASSPSRDRNGYTF. CDR3 nucleotide sequence: TGCGCCAGCAGCCCCTCGCGGGACAGGAATGGCTACACCTTC.